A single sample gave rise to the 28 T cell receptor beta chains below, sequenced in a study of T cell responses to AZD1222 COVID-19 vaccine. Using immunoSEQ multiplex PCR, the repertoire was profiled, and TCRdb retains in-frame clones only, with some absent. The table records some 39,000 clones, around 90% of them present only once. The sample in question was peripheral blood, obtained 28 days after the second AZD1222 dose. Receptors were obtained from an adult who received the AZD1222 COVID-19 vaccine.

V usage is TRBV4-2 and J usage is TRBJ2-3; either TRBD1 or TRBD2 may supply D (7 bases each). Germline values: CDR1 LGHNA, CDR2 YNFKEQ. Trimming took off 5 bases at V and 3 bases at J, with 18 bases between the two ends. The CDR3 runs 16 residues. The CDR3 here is CASSKSRGGQTDTQYF. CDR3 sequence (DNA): TGTGCCAGCAGCAAAAGCAGGGGGGGCCAAACAGATACGCAGTATTTT.

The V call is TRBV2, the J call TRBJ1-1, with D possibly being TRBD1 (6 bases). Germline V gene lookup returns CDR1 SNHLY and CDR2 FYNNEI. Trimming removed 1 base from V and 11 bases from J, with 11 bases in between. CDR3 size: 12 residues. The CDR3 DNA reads TGTGCCAGCAGTGAAGGGGGGGCGCGGGCTTTCTTT. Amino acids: CASSEGGARAFF.

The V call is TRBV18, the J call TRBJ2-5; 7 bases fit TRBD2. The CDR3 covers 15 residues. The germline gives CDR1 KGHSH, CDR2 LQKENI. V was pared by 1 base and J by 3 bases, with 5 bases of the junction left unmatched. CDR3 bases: TGTGCCAGCTCACCACTCCTAGCGGAGGAAGAGACCCAGTACTTC. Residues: CASSPLLAEEETQYF.

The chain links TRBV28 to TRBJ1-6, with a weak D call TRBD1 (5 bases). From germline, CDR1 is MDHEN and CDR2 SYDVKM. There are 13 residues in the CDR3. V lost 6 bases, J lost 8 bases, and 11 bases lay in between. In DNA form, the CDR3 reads TGTGCCAGCAGAACAGGCTCCTATTCACCCCTCCACTTT. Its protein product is CASRTGSYSPLHF.

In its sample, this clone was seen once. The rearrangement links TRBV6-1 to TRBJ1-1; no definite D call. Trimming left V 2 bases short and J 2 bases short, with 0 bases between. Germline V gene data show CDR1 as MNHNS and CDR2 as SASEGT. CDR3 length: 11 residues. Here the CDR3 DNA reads TGTGCCAGCAGTGAAAACACTGAAGCTTTCTTT. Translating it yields CASSENTEAFF.

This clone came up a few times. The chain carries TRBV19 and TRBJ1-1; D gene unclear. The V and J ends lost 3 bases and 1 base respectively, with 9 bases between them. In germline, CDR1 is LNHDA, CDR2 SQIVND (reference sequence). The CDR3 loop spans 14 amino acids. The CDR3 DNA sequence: TGTGCCAGTAGTATCGGCCTGGGGAACACTGAAGCTTTCTTT. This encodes CASSIGLGNTEAFF.

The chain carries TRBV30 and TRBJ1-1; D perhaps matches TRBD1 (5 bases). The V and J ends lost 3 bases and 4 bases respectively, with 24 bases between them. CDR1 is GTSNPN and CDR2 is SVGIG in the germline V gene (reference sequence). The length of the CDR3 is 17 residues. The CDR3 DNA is TGTGCCTGGAGCCCCATCGGCTCTTCGGGGGGAGTCACTGAAGCTTTCTTT. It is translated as CAWSPIGSSGGVTEAFF.

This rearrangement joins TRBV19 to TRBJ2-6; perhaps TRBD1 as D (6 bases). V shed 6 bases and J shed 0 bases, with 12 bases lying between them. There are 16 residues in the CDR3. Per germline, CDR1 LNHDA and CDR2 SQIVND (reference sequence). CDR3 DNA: TGTGCCAGTAGGGCAGGGGTGGGCTCTGGGGCCAACGTCCTGACTTTC. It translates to CASRAGVGSGANVLTF.

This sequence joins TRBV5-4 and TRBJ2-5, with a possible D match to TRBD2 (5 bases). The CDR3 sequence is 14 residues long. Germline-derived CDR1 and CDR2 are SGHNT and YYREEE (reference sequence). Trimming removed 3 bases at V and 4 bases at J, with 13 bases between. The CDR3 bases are TGTGCCAGCAGCTCTGGGCCAGGAGGAGAGACCCAGTACTTC. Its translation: CASSSGPGGETQYF.

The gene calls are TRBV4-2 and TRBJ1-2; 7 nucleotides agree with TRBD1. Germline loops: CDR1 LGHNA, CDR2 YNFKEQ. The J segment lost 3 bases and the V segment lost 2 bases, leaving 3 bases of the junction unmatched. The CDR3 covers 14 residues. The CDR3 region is CASSQTGVDYGYTF. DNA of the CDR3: TGTGCCAGCAGCCAAACAGGGGTTGACTATGGCTACACCTTC.

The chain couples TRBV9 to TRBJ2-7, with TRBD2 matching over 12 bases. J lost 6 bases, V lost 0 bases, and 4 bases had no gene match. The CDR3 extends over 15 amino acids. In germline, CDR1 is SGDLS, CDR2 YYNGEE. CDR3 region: CASSVDPSGGVEQYF. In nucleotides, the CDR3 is TGTGCCAGCAGCGTAGACCCTAGCGGGGGGGTCGAGCAGTACTTC. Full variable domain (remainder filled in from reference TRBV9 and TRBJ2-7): DSGVTQTPKHLITATGQRVTLRCSPRSGDLSVYWYQQSLDQGLQFLIQYYNGEERAKGNILERFSAQQFPDLHSELNLSSLELGDSALYFCASSVDPSGGVEQYFGPGTRLTVT.

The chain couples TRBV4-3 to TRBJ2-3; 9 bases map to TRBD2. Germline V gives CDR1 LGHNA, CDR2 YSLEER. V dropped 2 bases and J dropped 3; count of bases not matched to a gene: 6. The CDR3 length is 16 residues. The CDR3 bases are TGCGCCAGCAGCCAATCTGGCGGGGGGGCAACAGATACGCAGTATTTT. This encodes CASSQSGGGATDTQYF.

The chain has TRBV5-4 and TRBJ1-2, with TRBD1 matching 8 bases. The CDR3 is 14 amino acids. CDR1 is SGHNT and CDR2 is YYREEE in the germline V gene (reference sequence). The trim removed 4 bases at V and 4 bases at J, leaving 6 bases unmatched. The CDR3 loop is CASSPLDRGYGYTF. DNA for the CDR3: TGTGCCAGCAGCCCTCTAGACAGGGGCTATGGCTACACCTTC.

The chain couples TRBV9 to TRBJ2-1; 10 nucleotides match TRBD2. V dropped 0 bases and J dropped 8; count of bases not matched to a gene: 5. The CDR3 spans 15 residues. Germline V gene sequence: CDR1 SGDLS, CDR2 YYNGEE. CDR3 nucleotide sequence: TGTGCCAGCAGCGTAGCGCTAGCGGGGGTCCATGAGCAGTTCTTC. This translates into CASSVALAGVHEQFF.

In nucleotides, the CDR3 is TGTGCCAGCAGTGGCACGGCGTTTTCGGGCAATCAGCCCCAGCATTTT. Protein sequence: CASSGTAFSGNQPQHF. The rearrangement joins TRBV6-1 to TRBJ1-5; the D is unclear. V was shortened by 4 bases and J by 2 bases, with 15 bases between the two germline ends. The CDR3 consists of 16 residues. CDR1 and CDR2 (germline): MNHNS, SASEGT.

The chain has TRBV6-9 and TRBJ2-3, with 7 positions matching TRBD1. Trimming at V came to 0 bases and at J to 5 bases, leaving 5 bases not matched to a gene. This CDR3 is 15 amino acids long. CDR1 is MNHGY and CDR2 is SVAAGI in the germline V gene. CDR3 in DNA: TGTGCCAGCAGTTATTCAAGGGGGCTAATAGATACGCAGTATTTT. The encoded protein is CASSYSRGLIDTQYF.

CDR3 region: CASSSSQGGDYGYTF. In DNA, the CDR3 is TGCGCCAGCAGCTCAAGCCAGGGAGGGGACTATGGCTACACCTTC. This chain connects TRBV23-1 to TRBJ1-2; possible D gene TRBD1, 5 bases. TRBV23-1 is filed as an ORF, its function uncertain. V lost 6 bases to trimming and J lost 3 bases, with 17 bases between them. This CDR3 contains 15 residues.

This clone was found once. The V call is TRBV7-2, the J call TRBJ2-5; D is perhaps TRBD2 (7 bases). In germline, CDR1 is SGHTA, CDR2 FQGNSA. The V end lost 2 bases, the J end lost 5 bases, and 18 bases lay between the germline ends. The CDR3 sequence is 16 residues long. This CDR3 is CASSLRGARIFETQYF. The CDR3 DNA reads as TGTGCCAGCAGCTTACGGGGGGCACGCATTTTTGAGACCCAGTACTTC.

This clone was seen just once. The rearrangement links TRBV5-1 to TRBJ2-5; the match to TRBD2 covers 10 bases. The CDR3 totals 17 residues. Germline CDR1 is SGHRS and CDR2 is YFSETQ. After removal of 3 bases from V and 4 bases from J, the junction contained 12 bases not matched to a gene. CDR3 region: CASSSQISGGSPETQYF. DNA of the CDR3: TGCGCCAGCAGCTCCCAAATTAGCGGGGGGTCCCCAGAGACCCAGTACTTC.

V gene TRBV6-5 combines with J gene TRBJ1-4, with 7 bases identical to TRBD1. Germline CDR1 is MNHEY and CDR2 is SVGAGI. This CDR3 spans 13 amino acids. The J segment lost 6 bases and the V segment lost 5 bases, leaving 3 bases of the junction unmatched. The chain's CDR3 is CASSRQGHEKLFF. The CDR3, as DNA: TGTGCCAGCAGTCGACAGGGACATGAAAAACTGTTTTTT.

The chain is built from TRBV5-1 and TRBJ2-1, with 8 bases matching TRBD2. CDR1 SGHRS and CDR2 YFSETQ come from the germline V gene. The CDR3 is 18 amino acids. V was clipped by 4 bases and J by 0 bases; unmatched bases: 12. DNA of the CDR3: TGCGCCAGCAGCCCGGGAGGGACAACGGTGAGCTCCTACAATGAGCAGTTCTTC. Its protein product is CASSPGGTTVSSYNEQFF.

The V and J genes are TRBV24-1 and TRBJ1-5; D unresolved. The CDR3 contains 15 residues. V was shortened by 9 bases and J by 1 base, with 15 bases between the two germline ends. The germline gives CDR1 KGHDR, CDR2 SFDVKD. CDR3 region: CATPLGLRSNQPQHF. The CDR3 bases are TGTGCCACCCCCCTGGGTCTTCGGAGCAATCAGCCCCAGCATTTT.

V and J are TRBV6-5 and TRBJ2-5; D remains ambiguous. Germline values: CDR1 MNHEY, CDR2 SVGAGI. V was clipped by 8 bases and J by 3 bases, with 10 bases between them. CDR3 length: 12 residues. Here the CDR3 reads CASGFKEETQYF. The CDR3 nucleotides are TGTGCCAGCGGCTTCAAGGAAGAGACCCAGTACTTC.

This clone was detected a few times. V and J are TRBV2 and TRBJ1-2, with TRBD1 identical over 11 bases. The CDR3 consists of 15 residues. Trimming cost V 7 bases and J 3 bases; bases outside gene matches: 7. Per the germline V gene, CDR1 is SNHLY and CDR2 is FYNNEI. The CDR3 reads CASKTPGQGDYGYTF. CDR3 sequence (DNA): TGTGCCAGCAAGACTCCGGGACAGGGGGACTATGGCTACACCTTC.

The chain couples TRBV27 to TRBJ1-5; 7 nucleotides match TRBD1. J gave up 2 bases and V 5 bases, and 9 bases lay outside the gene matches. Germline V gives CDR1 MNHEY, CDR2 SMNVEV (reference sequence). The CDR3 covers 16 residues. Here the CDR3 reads CASSGQAPSGNQPQHF. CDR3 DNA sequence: TGTGCCAGCAGTGGACAGGCCCCCTCGGGCAATCAGCCCCAGCATTTT.

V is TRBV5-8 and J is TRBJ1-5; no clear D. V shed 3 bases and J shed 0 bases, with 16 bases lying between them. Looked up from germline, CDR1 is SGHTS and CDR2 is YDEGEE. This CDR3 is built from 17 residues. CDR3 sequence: CASSSGREGYSNQPQHF. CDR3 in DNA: TGTGCCAGCAGCTCCGGGCGCGAGGGCTATAGCAATCAGCCCCAGCATTTT.

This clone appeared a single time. CDR3 protein: CASSLVPGREQYF. CDR3 bases: TGTGCCAGCAGCTTAGTCCCGGGGAGGGAGCAGTACTTC. The chain couples TRBV7-2 to TRBJ2-7; possibly TRBD2 for D (6 bases). Trimming stripped 1 base from V and 7 bases from J, with 11 bases between. The CDR3 is 13 residues long. Germline-derived CDR1 and CDR2 are SGHTA and FQGNSA.

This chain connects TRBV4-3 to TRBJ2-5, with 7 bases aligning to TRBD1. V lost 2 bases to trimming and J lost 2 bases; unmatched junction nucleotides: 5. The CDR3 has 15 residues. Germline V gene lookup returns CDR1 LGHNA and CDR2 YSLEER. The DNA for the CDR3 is TGCGCCAGCAGCCAAACGGGACAGACTCAAGAGACCCAGTACTTC. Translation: CASSQTGQTQETQYF.